The 14 T cell receptor beta chains below were found in one sample sequenced in a study of tumor and adjacent non-tumor tissue in lung cancer. Three rounds of nested PCR, following a modified ARM-PCR protocol, produced the TCRbeta library. TCRdb reprocessed the multiplex PCR reads with MiXCR, giving one entry per CDR3 protein. This sample has about 110,000 distinct CDR3 sequences, with about 80% found just once. RNA was extracted from bulk tissue without any cell sorting. The sequenced sample consisted of lung tumor tissue. The receptor source for this set is a man between 65 and 85 years old with non-small cell lung cancer.

On this clonotype: It is likely a read error, because the conserved phenylalanine at the end of the CDR3 is missing. The rearrangement links TRBV5-5 to TRBJ2-2; maybe TRBD2 (5 bases). Germline V CDR1 and CDR2: SGHKS, YYEKEE (reference sequence). V was trimmed by 3 bases and J by 6 bases, leaving 27 bases between them. The CDR3 has 19 residues. The CDR3 protein is CASSSLPGWERMQPGELFC. CDR3 coding DNA: TGTGCCAGCAGCTCCCTACCGGGGTGGGAACGAATGCAACCCGGGGAGCTGTTTTGT.

Note on this clonotype: A read error may produce the germline difference seen at one junction end. This CDR3 is CSLLPYVTGGDSETQYF. The CDR3 DNA sequence: TGCAGCTTACTCCCATATGTGACTGGGGGGGACTCAGAGACGCAGTATTTT. The chain couples TRBV29-1 to TRBJ2-3; 7 bases align to TRBD2. The CDR3 covers 17 residues. CDR1 SQVTM and CDR2 ANQGSEA come from the germline V gene.

On this clonotype: One end of the junction does not line up with germline, which may come from a read error. The gene calls are TRBV5-1 and TRBJ2-1; 9 positions match TRBD2. The CDR3 is made up of 15 amino acids. Germline CDR1 and CDR2: SGHRS and YFSETQ. The CDR3 sequence: CPSSLFSGSDNEQFF. The CDR3 nucleotides are TGCCCCAGCAGCTTGTTTAGCGGGAGCGATAATGAGCAGTTCTTC.

Turning to this clonotype: No conserved phenylalanine or tryptophan ends this CDR3, so it is likely a read error. The rearrangement joins TRBV6-2 or TRBV6-3 to TRBJ2-1, with TRBD2 matching 11 bases. Germline V CDR1 and CDR2: MNHEY, SVGEGT. V trimming: 9 bases; J trimming: 3 bases; junction bases outside the gene matches: 19. There are 19 residues in the CDR3. CDR3 DNA: TGTGCCAGTAGACCAGGGGGGACTAGCGGTTACGGCTACTACAATGAGCAGTTCTTG. Translation gives CASRPGGTSGYGYYNEQFL.

This clonotype came up many times. The chain carries TRBV12-3 or TRBV12-4 and TRBJ1-6; unclear D gene. This CDR3 region has 18 residues. V lost 9 bases and J lost 10, with 31 bases in between. The CDR3 reads CAREKIRRRGDPDSPLHF. DNA of the CDR3: TGTGCCAGGGAGAAGATTCGGAGACGGGGTGATCCGGACTCACCCCTCCACTTT.

With regard to this clonotype: One junction end does not reproduce the germline sequence, and a read error may be involved. This chain links TRBV5-4 with TRBJ2-5, with D perhaps matching TRBD1 or TRBD2 (5 bases each). Germline V gene sequence: CDR1 SGHNT, CDR2 YYREEE (reference sequence). The CDR3 runs to 14 residues. DNA of the CDR3: TGTGCCAGCAGCTTGGGTGGTGCTTTTGGGACCCAGAACTTC. Protein: CASSLGGAFGTQNF.

The rearrangement links TRBV11-2 to TRBJ2-2; 8 nucleotides agree with TRBD2. CDR3 length: 17 residues. J lost 0 bases, V lost 4 bases, and 7 bases had no gene match. Germline V gene lookup returns CDR1 SGHAT and CDR2 FQNNGV. For the CDR3, the DNA is TGTGCCAGCAGCTCGGGGGGGGGGGGACCGAACACCGGGGAGCTGTTTTTT. It is translated as CASSSGGGGPNTGELFF.

On this clonotype: Sequence at one end of the junction differs from germline and may be a read error. V usage is TRBV29-1 and J usage is TRBJ1-1, with 7 bases lining up with TRBD1. This CDR3 is 12 amino acids long. Germline V CDR1 and CDR2: SQVTM, ANQGSEA. The CDR3 DNA reads TGCAGAGTTTTGAGCGACAGGGCTGAAGCTCTCTTT. Amino acid sequence: CRVLSDRAEALF.

As to this clonotype: At one end the junction does not follow the germline gene, possibly because of a read error. The chain uses TRBV11-2 and TRBJ2-5; 8 bases are a match to TRBD2. Germline CDR1 is SGHAT and CDR2 is FQNNGV. This CDR3 spans 16 amino acids. CDR3 DNA sequence: TGTGCCAGTAGCTTAGGGCTTAGCGGGGTACAAGAGACCCAGTACTTC. It specifies CASSLGLSGVQETQYF.

To note about this clonotype: Compared with germline, one end of the junction differs, possibly owing to a read error. The chain carries TRBV11-2 and TRBJ2-7; a weak D match, TRBD1 (5 bases). The CDR3 totals 15 residues. Per germline, CDR1 SGHAT and CDR2 FQNNGV. The CDR3, as DNA: TGTCCCAGCAGCCCCCGGGCAGGGCCCTCCTACGAGCAGTACTTC. Protein product: CPSSPRAGPSYEQYF.

The rearrangement joins TRBV11-2 to TRBJ2-3, with D tentatively TRBD1 (5 bases). The germline V gene has CDR1 SGHAT and CDR2 FQNNGV. The CDR3 has 15 residues. The V end was cut by 2 bases, the J end by 0 bases, with 9 bases between. CDR3 amino acids: CASSLTQGSTDTQYF. CDR3 DNA sequence: TGTGCCAGCAGCTTAACTCAGGGTAGCACAGATACGCAGTATTTT.

For this clonotype: A junction end diverges from the germline sequence, so it may reflect a read error. This sequence joins TRBV20-1 and TRBJ2-1, with 7 bases matching TRBD2. Per germline, CDR1 DFQATT and CDR2 SNEGSKA (reference sequence). The CDR3 is 13 amino acids. CDR3 in DNA: TGCAATGCTAAGAGGACTAGGGTCGATGAGCAGTTCTTC. Its protein product is CNAKRTRVDEQFF.

The rearrangement joins TRBV29-1 to TRBJ2-1; 14 positions agree with TRBD2. J gave up 13 bases and V 2 bases, and 19 bases lay outside the gene matches. The length of the CDR3 is 18 residues. Germline V lookup: CDR1 SQVTM, CDR2 ANQGSEA. CDR3 sequence: CSVEFYWTSGGRQETQFF. For the CDR3, the DNA is TGCAGCGTTGAATTCTATTGGACTAGCGGGGGGAGACAGGAGACCCAGTTCTTC.

The chain carries TRBV6-5 and TRBJ1-6, with 8 bases aligning to TRBD1. The J segment lost 14 bases and the V segment lost 5 bases, leaving 11 bases of the junction unmatched. The CDR3 runs to 14 residues. Germline V CDR1 and CDR2: MNHEY, SVGAGI. CDR3 sequence (DNA): TGTGCCAGCAGTAACACGGACAGGGTAACATCCCTCCACTTT. As protein: CASSNTDRVTSLHF.